The rows below give T cell receptor beta chains drawn from one sample of a study of T-cell memory formation after mild COVID-19. TCRdb re-derived calls from the 5' RACE reads in MiXCR, one entry per CDR3 protein. The sample contains about 350,000 distinct CDR3 sequences, roughly 15% of which appear only once. Material: PBMCs or a T cell subset sorted from them (not recorded which). These receptors originate from a man between 18 and 35 years old who had mild COVID-19 (a few samples of this study predate the infection). Cell type and time point are not known. The CDR3 runs from the conserved cysteine through the conserved F or W. Fields, in order: J gene, V gene, D gene, clone size, CDR3 DNA, CDR3 protein. D genes are given only for firm matches. The size entry is marked missing in some rows and otherwise reads once, few, many or a size class.

TRBJ2-1 TRBV12-3/TRBV12-4 TRBD2 NA TGTGCCAGCGGGGGGGGTGAGCAGTTCTTC CASGGGEQFF
TRBJ2-7 TRBV12-3/TRBV12-4 NA many TGTGCCAGCAGTTTATTGGCAGGGCAGAACGAGCAGTACTTC CASSLLAGQNEQYF
TRBJ2-5 TRBV4-1 TRBD2 few TGCGCCAGCAGCCCCCCAGGGGGAACTAGCGGGCACCAAGAGACCCAGTACTTC CASSPPGGTSGHQETQYF
TRBJ2-7 TRBV4-2 NA few TGTGCCAGCAGTTACTCAGGGGGGAGGGAGCAGTACTTC CASSYSGGREQYF
TRBJ2-5 TRBV9 TRBD1 NA TGTGCCAGCAGCGCGGACAGGGTGGAGACCCAGTACTTC CASSADRVETQYF
TRBJ2-3 TRBV6-5 NA few TGTGCCAGCAGCTTACTAGCAGATAGCACAGATACGCAGTATTTT CASSLLADSTDTQYF
TRBJ2-2 TRBV11-2 TRBD2 NA TGTGCCAGCAGCTTAGACGGACTAGCGGGGGGTAACACCGGGGAGCTGTTTTTT CASSLDGLAGGNTGELFF
TRBJ2-5 TRBV5-6 NA NA TGTGCCAGCAGCCTCCGGGACCACGGCCAGACCCAGTACTTC CASSLRDHGQTQYF
TRBJ1-6 TRBV6-2/TRBV6-3 NA many TGTGCCAGCAGTTCGACCATCAGGGTAATTGCTTCACCCCTCCACTTT CASSSTIRVIASPLHF
TRBJ2-1 TRBV6-2/TRBV6-3 NA NA TGTGCCAGCAGTTACTCGAAACTACTCAATGAGCAGTTCTTC CASSYSKLLNEQFF
TRBJ2-3 TRBV12-3/TRBV12-4 TRBD2 few TGTGCCAGCAGTTTATTAGCGGGGGGCGGAGATACGCAGTATTTT CASSLLAGGGDTQYF
TRBJ2-3 TRBV14 NA NA TGTGCCAGCAGCCACGTAGGGGCTCATACGCAGTATTTT CASSHVGAHTQYF
TRBJ2-7 TRBV7-2 NA few TGTGCCAGCAGCTTAGCTCGGACAGTGACGGTCGAGCAGTACTTC CASSLARTVTVEQYF
TRBJ1-1 TRBV12-3/TRBV12-4 NA NA TGTGCCAGCAACTTATACTCTATGAACACTGAAGCTTTCTTT CASNLYSMNTEAFF
TRBJ1-1 TRBV10-3 TRBD1 few TGTGCCATGGGACAGGGGAGTCGTACTGAAGCTTTCTTT CAMGQGSRTEAFF
TRBJ2-7 TRBV4-1 NA few TGCGCCAGCAGCCACTCCACGGGGTCGAACGAGCAGTACTTC CASSHSTGSNEQYF